This TCR beta chain emerged from a study of blood T cell repertoires in COVID-19. The wider study: The study drew acute and convalescent COVID-19 samples from the United States, Italy and Spain. PBMCs, B-cell-depleted T cells, or T cells were the source of the cDNA or gDNA that made up the material.

Original handling: Reference gene primer amplification yielded estimated nucleated cell counts. The protocol was immunoSEQ multiplex PCR, while the TCRdb copy is restricted to in-frame clones and leaves out a portion. That table is the source of V, J and clone size, and D and trimming were worked out from the DNA. This sample has 200,000 to 300,000 clones; approximately 90% occur once, and the top ten carry 0.87%. Germline-derived CDR1 and CDR2 are SGHRS and YFSETQ. With 1 base clipped from V and 3 bases from J, the junction kept 6 bases outside the gene matches. The CDR3 has 16 amino acids. During the 2 weeks before they entered the study, exposed participants had met someone with a PCR-confirmed or clinician-diagnosed COVID-19 case.

The chain links TRBV5-1 to TRBJ2-1; TRBD1 agrees at 8 bases. The TCR originated in a man aged 50-60 years who had been exposed to COVID-19. Sequences were obtained from PBMCs or T cells enriched from blood (not recorded which). CDR3 in amino acids: CASSLNGQGGYNEQFF. DNA for the CDR3: TGCGCCAGCAGCTTGAACGGACAGGGTGGCTACAATGAGCAGTTCTTC.